This TCR beta chain is from a study of persistence of HIV-infected CD4 T cells. Study-level findings and limits: Degenerate expanded CDR3beta sequences were enriched among CMV- and Gag-responding cells. Bulk TCR data could not be restricted to HIV-1-infected CMV-responding cells.

Note on this clone: Its antigen remains unidentified.

The stimulus was an HIV-1 Gag 15-mer peptide pool, about 1 ug/peptide/mL. CD40L-negative CD69-negative CD45RO-high memory CD4+ T cells were sorted as populations depleted of antigen-responding cells. Undetectable plasma HIV-1 RNA below 50 copies/mL lasted at least 4 years. Trimming at V came to 2 bases and at J to 7 bases, leaving 2 bases not matched to a gene. The CDR3 runs to 14 residues. CDR1 and CDR2 (germline): SGDLS, YYNGEE. Sequencing used immunoSEQ version 4 in survey mode. The data were produced by immunoSEQ multiplex PCR, yet TCRdb's version contains in-frame clones alone and is incomplete. The profile shows about 39,000 clones, more than 75% of them singletons.

The specimen was cultured CD4+ T cells from PBMCs, collected from a patient who received antiretroviral therapy. The V and J genes are TRBV9 and TRBJ1-6, with 8 bases fitting TRBD1. The receptor's source is an adult with HIV. The donor label of this sample is uncertain. This CDR3 reads CASSVTGDNSPLHF. The CDR3 region has the DNA TGTGCCAGCAGCGTGACAGGGGACAATTCACCCCTCCACTTT.